This T cell receptor beta chain comes out of a study of blood T cell repertoires in COVID-19. Sequencing was performed with immunoSEQ multiplex PCR; in TCRdb, only in-frame clones are kept and a portion is missing. The data contain around 80,000 clones, approximately 80% of them singletons. The length of the CDR3 is 13 residues. Germline-derived CDR1 and CDR2 are SGHTA and FQGTGA. The ends were cut back, 2 bases at V and 7 bases at J, with 8 bases in the middle. This receptor was identified in a man older than 75 with acute or convalescent COVID-19. The specimen was peripheral blood. The chain employs TRBV7-3 and TRBJ2-2; D gene ambiguous. In DNA form, the CDR3 reads TGTGCCAGCAGCTTATCCCTTCGCGGGGAGCTGTTTTTT. Amino acid sequence: CASSLSLRGELFF.